Listed below are T cell receptor beta chains from one sample, sequenced in a study of technical replicates of blood from a few donors. Data came from immunoSEQ multiplex PCR; TCRdb stores just in-frame clones and leaves some out. The data show more than 65,000 clones, with roughly 94% seen just once and less than 0.25% held by the top ten. The material sequenced was T cells isolated from PBMCs. These receptors originate from a human donor in good health. CDR3s include the opening cysteine and the closing phenylalanine or tryptophan. Each record gives: D gene, clone size, J gene, V gene, CDR3 length, CDR3 DNA, CDR3 protein. A D gene is named only where the DNA matches it firmly. A clone size is listed for some rows: how often the clone was seen (once, few, many), or a class if it is expanded.

d_call: NA; clone_size: NA; j_call: TRBJ1-1; v_call: TRBV4-2; cdr3_length: 15; cdr3_nt: TGTGCCAGCAGCCAGGAGGACAGTTCAGGCACTGAAGCTTTCTTT; cdr3_aa: CASSQEDSSGTEAFF
d_call: NA; clone_size: NA; j_call: TRBJ1-1; v_call: TRBV11-2; cdr3_length: 15; cdr3_nt: TGTGCCAGCAGCTTATGGGGAGGGGGAAACACTGAAGCTTTCTTT; cdr3_aa: CASSLWGGGNTEAFF
d_call: NA; clone_size: few; j_call: TRBJ1-6; v_call: TRBV28; cdr3_length: 16; cdr3_nt: TGTGCCAGCAGGCAGTACCACAGGGACCATAATTCACCCCTCCACTTT; cdr3_aa: CASRQYHRDHNSPLHF
d_call: NA; clone_size: NA; j_call: TRBJ1-5; v_call: TRBV6-1; cdr3_length: 15; cdr3_nt: TGTGCCAGCAGGGGGGGTGGGCAGGAGGGTTTGACCCAGCATTTT; cdr3_aa: CASRGGGQEGLTQHF
d_call: NA; clone_size: NA; j_call: TRBJ1-4; v_call: TRBV7-9; cdr3_length: 16; cdr3_nt: TGTGCCAGCAGCTTAGGTCCGGGGGAAGGTAATGAAAAACTGTTTTTT; cdr3_aa: CASSLGPGEGNEKLFF
d_call: TRBD1; clone_size: NA; j_call: TRBJ1-2; v_call: TRBV5-4; cdr3_length: 16; cdr3_nt: TGTGCCAGCAGGCCGGGGACAGCTCTCGCTGCCTATGGCTACACCTTC; cdr3_aa: CASRPGTALAAYGYTF
d_call: NA; clone_size: NA; j_call: TRBJ1-2; v_call: TRBV15; cdr3_length: 14; cdr3_nt: TGTGCCACCAGAATTACGGGACAACTTCAAGGCTACACCTTC; cdr3_aa: CATRITGQLQGYTF
d_call: NA; clone_size: NA; j_call: TRBJ1-1; v_call: TRBV9; cdr3_length: 13; cdr3_nt: TGTGCCAGCTCCGCAGGGGCTAACACTGAAGCTTTCTTT; cdr3_aa: CASSAGANTEAFF
d_call: NA; clone_size: NA; j_call: TRBJ2-5; v_call: TRBV27; cdr3_length: 13; cdr3_nt: TGTGCCAGCAGTTTAGGAGGCCTAGAGACCCAGTACTTC; cdr3_aa: CASSLGGLETQYF
d_call: NA; clone_size: NA; j_call: TRBJ2-7; v_call: TRBV10-2; cdr3_length: 12; cdr3_nt: TGCGCCAGCAGCCCTAGCCGATACGAGCAGTACTTC; cdr3_aa: CASSPSRYEQYF
d_call: NA; clone_size: NA; j_call: TRBJ1-2; v_call: TRBV5-1; cdr3_length: 12; cdr3_nt: TGCGCCAGCAGCTTGGGGCCAGGTGGCTACACCTTC; cdr3_aa: CASSLGPGGYTF
d_call: TRBD2; clone_size: NA; j_call: TRBJ2-7; v_call: TRBV28; cdr3_length: 17; cdr3_nt: TGTGCCAGCACCGGGACTAGCGGGGGGGGAAGCTCCTACGAGCAGTACTTC; cdr3_aa: CASTGTSGGGSSYEQYF
d_call: NA; clone_size: NA; j_call: TRBJ1-1; v_call: TRBV19; cdr3_length: 13; cdr3_nt: TGTGCCAGTAGTATGGTTCAGGGGCCCAAAGCTTTCTTT; cdr3_aa: CASSMVQGPKAFF
d_call: NA; clone_size: NA; j_call: TRBJ1-4; v_call: TRBV19; cdr3_length: 15; cdr3_nt: TGTGCCAGTAGGTCCGGGTCAGCCACGGCTGAAAAACTGTTTTTT; cdr3_aa: CASRSGSATAEKLFF
d_call: TRBD1; clone_size: NA; j_call: TRBJ1-1; v_call: TRBV6-4; cdr3_length: 15; cdr3_nt: TGTGCCAGCAGTGAGGACAGGGGTTGGAACACTGAAGCTTTCTTT; cdr3_aa: CASSEDRGWNTEAFF
d_call: TRBD1; clone_size: NA; j_call: TRBJ2-2; v_call: TRBV6-5; cdr3_length: 14; cdr3_nt: TGTGCCAGCAGTTACGGGACAGGGTCCGGGGAGCTGTTTTTT; cdr3_aa: CASSYGTGSGELFF
d_call: NA; clone_size: NA; j_call: TRBJ1-1; v_call: TRBV10-1; cdr3_length: 16; cdr3_nt: TGCGCCAGCAGTAGTGCAGCTGGACAAGCGAACACTGAAGCTTTCTTT; cdr3_aa: CASSSAAGQANTEAFF
d_call: TRBD1; clone_size: NA; j_call: TRBJ1-4; v_call: TRBV11-2; cdr3_length: 18; cdr3_nt: TGTGCCAGCAGCCGAGCCGGGACAGGCTCCGCAACTAATGAAAAACTGTTTTTT; cdr3_aa: CASSRAGTGSATNEKLFF
d_call: NA; clone_size: NA; j_call: TRBJ2-3; v_call: TRBV6-6; cdr3_length: 13; cdr3_nt: TGTGCCAGTAACAGGGTCCCGTCAGATACGCAGTATTTT; cdr3_aa: CASNRVPSDTQYF
d_call: NA; clone_size: NA; j_call: TRBJ1-4; v_call: TRBV7-2; cdr3_length: 18; cdr3_nt: TGTGCCAGCAGCTTAGCGGGTTTTTGGGGCGGGGATGACGAAAAACTGTTTTTT; cdr3_aa: CASSLAGFWGGDDEKLFF
d_call: NA; clone_size: NA; j_call: TRBJ2-2; v_call: TRBV4-2; cdr3_length: 14; cdr3_nt: TGTGCCAGCAGCCCTCTCCCCCACACCGGGGAGCTGTTTTTT; cdr3_aa: CASSPLPHTGELFF
d_call: TRBD2; clone_size: NA; j_call: TRBJ2-7; v_call: TRBV7-8; cdr3_length: 15; cdr3_nt: TGTGCCAGCAGCCCAGCGGGGGCGAACCCCTACGAGCAGTACTTC; cdr3_aa: CASSPAGANPYEQYF
d_call: TRBD1; clone_size: NA; j_call: TRBJ2-2; v_call: TRBV27; cdr3_length: 16; cdr3_nt: TGTGCCAGCAGTCCGGGACAGGGGAAGGGCACCGGGGAGCTGTTTTTT; cdr3_aa: CASSPGQGKGTGELFF
d_call: NA; clone_size: NA; j_call: TRBJ2-3; v_call: TRBV5-1; cdr3_length: 17; cdr3_nt: TGCGCCAGCAGCTCTACAGGATCCTCATCGTTGGGGGATACGCAGTATTTT; cdr3_aa: CASSSTGSSSLGDTQYF
d_call: TRBD2; clone_size: NA; j_call: TRBJ2-3; v_call: TRBV28; cdr3_length: 19; cdr3_nt: TGTGCCAGCAGTTTCCTAGTAGCGGGAGTGGGATCGGACACAGATACGCAGTATTTT; cdr3_aa: CASSFLVAGVGSDTDTQYF
d_call: NA; clone_size: once; j_call: TRBJ2-7; v_call: TRBV30; cdr3_length: 14; cdr3_nt: TGTGCCTGGAGTGTAGATAGCTTTTCCTACGAGCAGTACTTC; cdr3_aa: CAWSVDSFSYEQYF
d_call: TRBD1; clone_size: NA; j_call: TRBJ2-7; v_call: TRBV27; cdr3_length: 14; cdr3_nt: TGTGCCAGCAGTTTAGGACAGGTTAACTACGAGCAGTACTTC; cdr3_aa: CASSLGQVNYEQYF
d_call: TRBD2; clone_size: NA; j_call: TRBJ2-7; v_call: TRBV14; cdr3_length: 16; cdr3_nt: TGTGCCAGCAGCCAAGATGAGACTAGCGGGAGGTACGAGCAGTACTTC; cdr3_aa: CASSQDETSGRYEQYF
d_call: TRBD1; clone_size: NA; j_call: TRBJ1-2; v_call: TRBV7-9; cdr3_length: 13; cdr3_nt: TGTGCCAGCAGCCCCGGACAGGTGAATGGCTACACCTTC; cdr3_aa: CASSPGQVNGYTF
d_call: TRBD1; clone_size: NA; j_call: TRBJ1-2; v_call: TRBV27; cdr3_length: 17; cdr3_nt: TGTGCCAGCAGTTCCCGGGACAGGGGGCTTTTTAACTATGGCTACACCTTC; cdr3_aa: CASSSRDRGLFNYGYTF
d_call: NA; clone_size: NA; j_call: TRBJ1-6; v_call: TRBV5-1; cdr3_length: 12; cdr3_nt: TGCGCCAGCAGCTTGTTTAGTTCACCCCTCCACTTT; cdr3_aa: CASSLFSSPLHF
d_call: TRBD2; clone_size: NA; j_call: TRBJ2-5; v_call: TRBV29-1; cdr3_length: 15; cdr3_nt: TGCAGCGTGGGACGGACTAGCGGGTTCCAAGAGACCCAGTACTTC; cdr3_aa: CSVGRTSGFQETQYF
d_call: NA; clone_size: NA; j_call: TRBJ1-1; v_call: TRBV7-9; cdr3_length: 15; cdr3_nt: TGTGCCAGCACCAGGATGGGAGAGGGGAACACTGAAGCTTTCTTT; cdr3_aa: CASTRMGEGNTEAFF
d_call: TRBD1; clone_size: NA; j_call: TRBJ1-1; v_call: TRBV11-1; cdr3_length: 16; cdr3_nt: TGTGCCAGCAGCAAAATCGGGACAGGCAAGAACACTGAAGCTTTCTTT; cdr3_aa: CASSKIGTGKNTEAFF
d_call: TRBD2; clone_size: NA; j_call: TRBJ2-1; v_call: TRBV4-1; cdr3_length: 19; cdr3_nt: TGCGCCAGCAGCCAAGGACTAGCGGGAACGAGTTCCTCTTACAATGAGCAGTTCTTC; cdr3_aa: CASSQGLAGTSSSYNEQFF
d_call: TRBD1; clone_size: NA; j_call: TRBJ1-4; v_call: TRBV28; cdr3_length: 13; cdr3_nt: TGTGCCAGTAAACAGGGGGCGTATGAAAAACTGTTTTTT; cdr3_aa: CASKQGAYEKLFF
d_call: NA; clone_size: NA; j_call: TRBJ1-1; v_call: TRBV2; cdr3_length: 12; cdr3_nt: TGTGCCAGCAGTGAAGCGAGGCAGCGAGCTTTCTTT; cdr3_aa: CASSEARQRAFF
d_call: NA; clone_size: NA; j_call: TRBJ2-7; v_call: TRBV18; cdr3_length: 15; cdr3_nt: TGTGCCAGCTCACCACCGTCTCGGTTTAGCTACGAGCAGTACTTC; cdr3_aa: CASSPPSRFSYEQYF
d_call: TRBD1; clone_size: NA; j_call: TRBJ1-2; v_call: TRBV29-1; cdr3_length: 11; cdr3_nt: TGCAGCGTTGAACTGGGACAGGGGTACACCTTC; cdr3_aa: CSVELGQGYTF
d_call: NA; clone_size: NA; j_call: TRBJ2-7; v_call: TRBV6-1; cdr3_length: 14; cdr3_nt: TGTGCCAGCAGGAAACAGGGAGGGCCCTACGAGCAGTACTTC; cdr3_aa: CASRKQGGPYEQYF
d_call: TRBD1; clone_size: NA; j_call: TRBJ1-2; v_call: TRBV19; cdr3_length: 14; cdr3_nt: TGTGCCAGTAGGGCCCCGGGGACAGGGGACGGCTACACCTTC; cdr3_aa: CASRAPGTGDGYTF
d_call: NA; clone_size: NA; j_call: TRBJ1-5; v_call: TRBV7-8; cdr3_length: 16; cdr3_nt: TGTGCCAGCAGGCGCGAACGAACGAATAGCAATCAGCCCCAGCATTTT; cdr3_aa: CASRRERTNSNQPQHF
d_call: NA; clone_size: NA; j_call: TRBJ2-3; v_call: TRBV6-6; cdr3_length: 14; cdr3_nt: TGTGCCAGCAGTTACGGCGGTTTAGCAGATACGCAGTATTTT; cdr3_aa: CASSYGGLADTQYF
d_call: NA; clone_size: NA; j_call: TRBJ2-7; v_call: TRBV5-8; cdr3_length: 16; cdr3_nt: TGTGCCAGCAGCACTGGACACGTCTGGGCCTCCTACGAGCAGTACTTC; cdr3_aa: CASSTGHVWASYEQYF
d_call: TRBD2; clone_size: once; j_call: TRBJ2-5; v_call: TRBV5-1; cdr3_length: 15; cdr3_nt: TGCGCCAGCAGAGGTCTAGCGGAGGGAGAGGAGACCCAGTACTTC; cdr3_aa: CASRGLAEGEETQYF